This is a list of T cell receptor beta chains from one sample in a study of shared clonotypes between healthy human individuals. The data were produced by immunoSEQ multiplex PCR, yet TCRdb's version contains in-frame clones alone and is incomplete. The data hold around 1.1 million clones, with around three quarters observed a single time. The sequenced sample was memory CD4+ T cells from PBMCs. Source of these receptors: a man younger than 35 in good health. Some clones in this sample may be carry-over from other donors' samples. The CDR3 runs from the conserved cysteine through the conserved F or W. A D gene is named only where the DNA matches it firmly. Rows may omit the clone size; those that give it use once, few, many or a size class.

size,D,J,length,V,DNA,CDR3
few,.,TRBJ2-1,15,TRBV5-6,TGTGCCAGCAGCTTTGGAGGTGGATACGGCAATGAGCAGTTCTTC,CASSFGGGYGNEQFF
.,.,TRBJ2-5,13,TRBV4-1,TGCGCCAGCAGCCGCTCATCGGGGGAGACCCAGTACTTC,CASSRSSGETQYF
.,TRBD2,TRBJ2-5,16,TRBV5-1,TGCGCCAGCAGCCCGCGGGGGGCCCCATGGGGAGAGACCCAGTACTTC,CASSPRGAPWGETQYF
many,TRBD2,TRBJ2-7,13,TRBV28,TGTGCCAGCAGTTCGACTAGCGGCTACGAGCAGTACTTC,CASSSTSGYEQYF
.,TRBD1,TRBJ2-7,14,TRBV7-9,TGTGCCAGCAGCTTAACCGGGACAGCCTACGAGCAGTACTTC,CASSLTGTAYEQYF
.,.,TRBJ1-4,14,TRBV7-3,TGTGCCAGCAGCTCTGGGTACCTTAATGAAAAACTGTTTTTT,CASSSGYLNEKLFF
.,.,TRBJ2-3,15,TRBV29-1,TGCAGCGTTGTTGTGCCCAGGGTACGGACAGATACGCAGTATTTT,CSVVVPRVRTDTQYF
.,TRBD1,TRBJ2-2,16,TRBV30,TGTGCGAATTACGGGGACAGCGCTTCGAACACCGGGGAGCTGTTTTTT,CANYGDSASNTGELFF
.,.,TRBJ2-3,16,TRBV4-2,TGTGCCAGCAGCCAAGGGGTGGTGGGGAGCACAGATACGCAGTATTTT,CASSQGVVGSTDTQYF
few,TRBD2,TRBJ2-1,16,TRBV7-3,TGTGCCAGCAGCTTAAATATAGCGGGAGGCCTTGATGAGCAGTTCTTC,CASSLNIAGGLDEQFF
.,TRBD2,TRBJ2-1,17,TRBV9,TGTGCCAGCAGCGTAGGAACTAGCGGGGCCACCTACAATGAGCAGTTCTTC,CASSVGTSGATYNEQFF
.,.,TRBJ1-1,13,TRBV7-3,TGTGCCAGCAGTTATACAGGGTACACTGAAGCTTTCTTT,CASSYTGYTEAFF
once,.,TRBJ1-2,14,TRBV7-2,TGTGCCAGCAGCTTGATAGGGAGTTGGGACGGCTACACCTTC,CASSLIGSWDGYTF
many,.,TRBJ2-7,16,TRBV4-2,TGTGCCAGCAGCCAATCGAGGGCAGCTACGATGGGCGAGCAGTACTTC,CASSQSRAATMGEQYF
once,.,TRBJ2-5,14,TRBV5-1,TGCGCCAGCAGCTTAGGCGGATTCCAAGAGACCCAGTACTTC,CASSLGGFQETQYF
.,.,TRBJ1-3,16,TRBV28,TGTGCCAGCAACCCGCCAGGGGAAAGCTCTGGAAACACCATATATTTT,CASNPPGESSGNTIYF
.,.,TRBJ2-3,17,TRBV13,TGTGCCAGCAGCTTAGGCCTTTTGCAAGGGCCTCGTGGTACGCAGTATTTT,CASSLGLLQGPRGTQYF
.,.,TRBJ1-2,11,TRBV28,TGTGCCAGCAGTTCATCGACTGGCTACACCTTC,CASSSSTGYTF
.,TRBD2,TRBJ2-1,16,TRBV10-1,TGCGCCAGCCGCCCGGGGACTAGCGGGAGTAGTGGTGAGCAGTTCTTC,CASRPGTSGSSGEQFF
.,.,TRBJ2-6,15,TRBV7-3,TGTGCCAGCAGCCTGAAGGAGGCTGGGGCCAACGTCCTGACTTTC,CASSLKEAGANVLTF
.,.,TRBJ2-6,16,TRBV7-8,TGTGCCAGCAGCTTAGCCCGGAGCTCTGGGGCCAACGTCCTGACTTTC,CASSLARSSGANVLTF
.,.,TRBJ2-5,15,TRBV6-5,TGTGCCAGCAGTTACGGGCAGGGGGGCGCGGAGACCCAGTACTTC,CASSYGQGGAETQYF
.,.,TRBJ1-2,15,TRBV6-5,TGTGCCAGCAGTTACTCCGGACCCCGGGACTATGGCTACACCTTC,CASSYSGPRDYGYTF
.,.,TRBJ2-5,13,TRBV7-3,TGTGCCAGCAGCTTCGGGGCCCAAGAGACCCAGTACTTC,CASSFGAQETQYF
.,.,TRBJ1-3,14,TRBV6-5,TGTGCCAGCAGTTACTCTGGGTGGGGAAACACCATATATTTT,CASSYSGWGNTIYF
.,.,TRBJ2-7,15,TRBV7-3,TGTGCCAGCAGCGCCTCCGGGGCAGGGAGCCACGAGCAGTACTTC,CASSASGAGSHEQYF
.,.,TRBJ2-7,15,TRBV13,TGTGCCAGCAGCCCCCACGGGGGAACGACCTACGAGCAGTACTTC,CASSPHGGTTYEQYF
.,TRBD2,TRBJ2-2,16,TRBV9,TGTGCCAGCAGCGTCGGCGGGAGAATGGTCGCCGGGGAGCTGTTTTTT,CASSVGGRMVAGELFF
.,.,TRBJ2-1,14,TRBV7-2,TGTGCCAGCAGCTTGATAACTAGCTACAATGAGCAGTTCTTC,CASSLITSYNEQFF
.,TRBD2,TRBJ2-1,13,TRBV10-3,TGTGCCATTAGCGGGAGCGGGTACAATGAGCAGTTCTTC,CAISGSGYNEQFF
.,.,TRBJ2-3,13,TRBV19,TGTGCCAGTAGTGCCCTCAGGGCAGATACGCAGTATTTT,CASSALRADTQYF
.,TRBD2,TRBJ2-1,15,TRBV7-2,TGTGCCAGCAGCCCCTGGGGTCTAGCGGCCCTTGAGCAGTTCTTC,CASSPWGLAALEQFF
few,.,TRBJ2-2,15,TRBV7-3,TGTGCCAGCAGCGAACAGTCCCGAGGAGGCGGGGAGCTGTTTTTT,CASSEQSRGGGELFF
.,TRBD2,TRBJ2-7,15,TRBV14,TGTGCCAGCAGCCAGACCGGGACTAGAAGGGACGAGCAGTACTTC,CASSQTGTRRDEQYF
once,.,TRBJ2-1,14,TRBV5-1,TGCGCCAGCAGCTTGTCCCCTGGGGCCGAGCCGCAGTTCTTC,CASSLSPGAEPQFF
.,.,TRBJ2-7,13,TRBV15,TGTGCCACCAGCAGAGGACCCGTCTACGAGCAGTACTTC,CATSRGPVYEQYF
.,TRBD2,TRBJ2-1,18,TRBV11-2,TGTGCCAGCAGCTTAGATCGGTTAGCGGGAGGGTTCTACAATGAGCAGTTCTTC,CASSLDRLAGGFYNEQFF
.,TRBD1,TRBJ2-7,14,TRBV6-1,TGTGCCAGCAAGGAGCAGGGGGCCTCCTACGAGCAGTACTTC,CASKEQGASYEQYF
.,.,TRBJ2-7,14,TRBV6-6,TGTGCCAGCAGTAGCATCCAAACCGCCTACGAGCAGTACTTC,CASSSIQTAYEQYF
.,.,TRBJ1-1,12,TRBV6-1,TGTGCCAGCACTAATCGGAACACTGAAGCTTTCTTT,CASTNRNTEAFF
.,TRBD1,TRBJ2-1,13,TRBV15,TGTGCCACCCAGACAGGGAACTACAATGAGCAGTTCTTC,CATQTGNYNEQFF
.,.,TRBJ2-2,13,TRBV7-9,TGTGCCAGCAGCTTAGGGTCGTTTGGGGAGCTGTTTTTT,CASSLGSFGELFF
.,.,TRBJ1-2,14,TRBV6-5,TGTGCCAGCAGTCTATCGACAGGCGAAGGCGGCTACACCTTC,CASSLSTGEGGYTF
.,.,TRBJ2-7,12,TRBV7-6,TGTGCCAGCAGCGGTCTCCGCTACGAGCAGTACTTC,CASSGLRYEQYF
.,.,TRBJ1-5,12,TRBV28,TGTGCCAGCCGGACAGTAAATCAGCCCCAGCATTTT,CASRTVNQPQHF
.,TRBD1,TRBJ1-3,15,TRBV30,TGTGCCTGGGGGGGACAGGGGTCGGTTGGAAACACCATATATTTT,CAWGGQGSVGNTIYF
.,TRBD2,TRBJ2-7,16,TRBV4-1,TGCGCCAGCAGCCCCCCCTCACTAGCGGGGACCTACGAGCAGTACTTC,CASSPPSLAGTYEQYF